Detailed here is one TCR beta chain. As yet, its antigen is unknown. This sample stems from a study of T cell responses to AZD1222 COVID-19 vaccine. General study points: The span of vaccine-associated CD4 TCRs extended across spike, with dominance at 160-218 and 743-854. Seropositive at baseline were only a handful of AZD1222 recipients. Sampling captured repertoires only after the peak T cell response.

Germline CDR1 SNHLY, CDR2 FYNNEI. V was shortened by 4 bases and J by 1 base, with 10 bases between the two germline ends. This CDR3 is built from 14 residues. Sequencing used immunoSEQ multiplex PCR; TCRdb keeps in-frame clones, though not all of them. The sample has 150,000 or so clones, more than 85% seen once; the top ten hold 0.7% to 0.9%. Here the sequenced sample was peripheral blood, taken on day 0 of AZD1222 vaccination. The receptor comes from an adult in good health. The rearrangement joins TRBV2 to TRBJ1-1, with TRBD1 as a possible D gene (5 bases). CDR3 nucleotides: TGTGCCAGCAGTGTGGTGGGGGGGAACACTGAAGCTTTCTTT. It codes for CASSVVGGNTEAFF.